The sequence of this T cell receptor beta chain was determined in a study of T cells in Graves' hyperthyroidism and ophthalmopathy. CDR1 and CDR2 from the germline V gene are SQVTM and ANQGSEA. The germline V and J ends were trimmed by 2 bases and 0 bases, with 14 bases remaining between them. The CDR3 totals 15 residues. Findings of the study overall: Stable hyperthyroidism was told apart from ophthalmopathy by a model built on 13 V-J features.

Concerning this clonotype: Its specificity is unknown.

For the diagnoses, clinical symptoms, serum thyroxine and TRAb, thyroid ultrasound and orbital computed tomography were used. The investigators amplified TCR beta CDR3 regions from RNA transcripts. Carried out on the TCR CDR3, a first-round RT-PCR used the HTBI primer set. TCRdb ran MiXCR on the multiplex PCR reads and lists one entry per CDR3 protein. The profile covers roughly 500,000 distinct CDR3 sequences, with 46% appearing a single time and over 15% taken by the ten largest. Specimen: peripheral blood or thyroid tissue (not recorded which). The chain carries TRBV29-1 and TRBJ2-7; D is unclear. The receptor's source is an adult woman with Graves' disease, either hyperthyroidism or ophthalmopathy (not recorded which). For the CDR3, the DNA is TGCAGCGTTGAACTCGGATCTACCCCCTCCTACGAGCAGTACTTC. Amino acid sequence: CSVELGSTPSYEQYF.